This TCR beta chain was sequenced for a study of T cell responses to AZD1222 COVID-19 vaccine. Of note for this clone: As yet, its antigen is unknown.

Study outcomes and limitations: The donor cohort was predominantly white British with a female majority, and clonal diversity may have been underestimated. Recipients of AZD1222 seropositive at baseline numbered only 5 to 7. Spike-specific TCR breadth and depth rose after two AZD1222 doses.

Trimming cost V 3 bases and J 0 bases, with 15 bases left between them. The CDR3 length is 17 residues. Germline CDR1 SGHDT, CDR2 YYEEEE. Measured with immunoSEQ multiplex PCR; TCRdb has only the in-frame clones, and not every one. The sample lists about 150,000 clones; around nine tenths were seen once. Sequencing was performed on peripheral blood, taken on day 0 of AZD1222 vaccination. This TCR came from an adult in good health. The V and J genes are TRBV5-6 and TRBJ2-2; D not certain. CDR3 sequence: CASSSPVFTPNTGELFF. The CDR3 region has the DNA TGTGCCAGCAGCTCCCCGGTCTTTACCCCGAACACCGGGGAGCTGTTTTTT.